The entry below gives a single TCR beta chain sequence along with its context. Its antigen is not identified. A junction boundary mismatches the germline segment, possibly from a read error. The sample originates from a study of shared clonotypes between healthy human individuals. Whole-study results and caveats: Rarefaction gave evidence that sorted-subset sequencing remained incomplete despite large depth.

Across several immunoSEQ plates, the genomic DNA of each subset was split evenly. The protocol was immunoSEQ multiplex PCR, while the TCRdb copy is restricted to in-frame clones and leaves out a portion. The data hold roughly 1,100,000 clones, with about 77% observed a single time. Germline assignment: CDR1 MNHNS and CDR2 SASEGT. CDR3 length equals 17 residues. The clonotype comes from a man between 18 and 35 years old in good health. The chain has TRBV6-1 and TRBJ2-7, with 7 nucleotides matching TRBD1. Input material: memory CD4+ T cells sorted from blood. Subset reported: CD45RA-negative fraction. The CDR3 sequence: CASTEQSFPGQQYEQYF. DNA for the CDR3: TGTGCCAGCACTGAACAATCATTTCCGGGACAGCAATACGAGCAGTACTTC.